Listed here is a single T cell receptor beta chain. T cells were not sorted, and total RNA was isolated straight from whole blood. This CDR3 comprises 16 residues. Germline-derived CDR1 and CDR2 are SGHRS and YFSETQ. Reprocessing the 5' RACE reads, TCRdb reports a single entry for every CDR3 protein and omits DNA. The repertoire table contains fewer than 400,000 distinct CDR3 sequences. This specimen belongs to a study of monozygotic twins with inflammatory bowel disease. Sequenced input: blood. The rearrangement uses TRBV5-1 and TRBJ2-1. The origin of this receptor is a human donor with ulcerative colitis or Crohn's disease, or a healthy co-twin of an affected twin (not recorded which). The CDR3 here is CASSDSRGRAYNEQFF.